The 11 T cell receptor beta chains below come from one sample, sequenced in a study of Ad26.COV2.S vaccination and SARS-CoV-2 variants. Treatment: some 20 received Ad26.COV2.S at low or high dose, single or two shots; several received placebo; per-sample allocation not given. Specimen acquisition occurred on day 63 following the initial vaccine or placebo injection. Assay used: immunoSEQ multiplex PCR; TCRdb lists only in-frame clones, some missing. The table shows hundreds of thousands of clones, with about 90% occurring only once. The sample consisted of peripheral blood, taken in a trial of Ad26.COV2.S vaccine versus placebo. Source of these receptors: a person between 18 and 60 years old who received the Ad26.COV2.S COVID-19 vaccine or a placebo.

The chain is built from TRBV3-1 (or the pseudogene TRBV3-2) and TRBJ2-2; D uncertain. V lost 1 base, J lost 2 bases, and 5 bases lay in between. The CDR3 runs to 14 residues. Germline V CDR1 and CDR2: LGHDT, YNNKEL (reference sequence). The DNA for the CDR3 is TGTGCCAGCAGCCAAGCCGCCAACACCGGGGAGCTGTTTTTT. Its translation: CASSQAANTGELFF.

DNA for the CDR3: TGTGCCAGCAGTGAAGAGTGGGGAAGTGAAGCTTTCTTT. It encodes CASSEEWGSEAFF. The chain links TRBV25-1 to TRBJ1-1; D not resolved. Trimming cost V 2 bases and J 7 bases, with 11 bases left between them. Germline CDR1 reads MGHDK; CDR2 reads SYGVNS. There are 13 residues in the CDR3. Combining the CDR3 with reference TRBV25-1 and TRBJ1-1 gives the whole variable domain EADIYQTPRYLVIGTGKKITLECSQTMGHDKMYWYQQDPGMELHLIHYSYGVNSTEKGDLSSESTVSRIRTEHFPLTLESARPSHTSQYLCASSEEWGSEAFFGQGTRLTVV.

V usage is TRBV3-1 (or the pseudogene TRBV3-2) and J usage is TRBJ2-1; possibly TRBD2 for D (6 bases). V was shortened by 6 bases and J by 7 bases, with 13 bases between the two germline ends. Germline CDR1 is LGHDT and CDR2 is YNNKEL (reference sequence). This CDR3 is 13 amino acids long. Here the CDR3 reads CASRDYHGNEQFF. The CDR3 DNA follows: TGTGCCAGCAGGGACTACCATGGGAATGAGCAGTTCTTC.

The chain couples TRBV7-3 to TRBJ2-4; D might be TRBD2 (6 bases). CDR3 length equals 15 residues. Trimming took off 5 bases at V and 1 base at J, with 12 bases between the two ends. Germline V lookup: CDR1 SGHTA, CDR2 FQGTGA. The CDR3 DNA reads as TGTGCCAGCAGCCTCAATCGGGGGGCCAAAAACATTCAGTACTTC. As protein: CASSLNRGAKNIQYF.

The chain carries TRBV3-1 (or the pseudogene TRBV3-2) and TRBJ2-3, with D perhaps TRBD2 (5 bases). Trimming left V 1 base short and J 3 bases short, with 11 bases between. The CDR3 totals 15 residues. Germline CDR1 reads LGHDT; CDR2 reads YNNKEL (reference sequence). The CDR3 here is CASSQVGVMTDTQYF. The CDR3 DNA sequence: TGTGCCAGCAGCCAAGTCGGGGTGATGACAGATACGCAGTATTTT.

The chain uses TRBV2 and TRBJ2-1; D is ambiguous. The CDR3 consists of 11 residues. With 2 bases removed from V and 9 bases from J, the gap between germline ends came to 5 bases. Per the germline V gene, CDR1 is SNHLY and CDR2 is FYNNEI. This CDR3 is CASSEWGEQFF. The CDR3 DNA reads as TGTGCCAGCAGTGAATGGGGTGAGCAGTTCTTC.

The rearrangement joins TRBV6-5 to TRBJ1-4; D is unclear. The V and J ends lost 0 bases and 7 bases respectively, with 12 bases between them. The germline V gene encodes CDR1 MNHEY and CDR2 SVGAGI. This CDR3 has 15 residues. Written as DNA, the CDR3 is TGTGCCAGCAGTTACTCGAGGAGGGTGGGTGAAAAACTGTTTTTT. It codes for CASSYSRRVGEKLFF.

The chain couples TRBV7-9 to TRBJ2-2, with D possibly being TRBD2 (5 bases). This CDR3 region has 15 residues. Germline V gene sequence: CDR1 SEHNR, CDR2 FQNEAQ (reference sequence). Trimming took off 5 bases at V and 0 bases at J, with 10 bases between the two ends. DNA for the CDR3: TGTGCCAGCAGCAGAGGGTCATCGAACACCGGGGAGCTGTTTTTT. This encodes CASSRGSSNTGELFF.

V gene TRBV7-6 combines with J gene TRBJ2-5; 8 positions agree with TRBD1. Germline assignment: CDR1 SGHVS and CDR2 FNYEAQ. The junction had 17 bases not matched to a gene; V was cut back by 4 bases and J by 4 bases. The CDR3 runs 18 residues. DNA for the CDR3: TGTGCCAGCAGCTCCCCTCCCTTCGACAGGGGAGGAGGAGAGACCCAGTACTTC. Encoded protein: CASSSPPFDRGGGETQYF.

The genes are TRBV27 and TRBJ2-1; 9 bases line up with TRBD2. The J segment lost 5 bases and the V segment lost 5 bases, leaving 4 bases of the junction unmatched. The CDR3 totals 14 residues. The germline CDR1 and CDR2 sequences are MNHEY and SMNVEV (reference sequence). CDR3 in DNA: TGTGCCAGCAGTCTCCTAGCGGGGCACAATGAGCAGTTCTTC. Its protein product is CASSLLAGHNEQFF.

The CDR3 bases are TGTGCCAGCAGTCCCACGACAGGGCAAAATCAGCCCCAGCATTTT. Translated, it gives CASSPTTGQNQPQHF. The chain is built from TRBV6-5 and TRBJ1-5, with TRBD1 matching 7 bases. Germline CDR1 MNHEY, CDR2 SVGAGI. The trim removed 5 bases at V and 4 bases at J, leaving 8 bases unmatched. This CDR3 is built from 15 residues.